This note documents a single TCR beta chain sequence. The CDR3 covers 14 residues. The V end lost 2 bases, the J end lost 9 bases, and 15 bases lay between the germline ends. Germline-derived CDR1 and CDR2 are SGDLS and YYNGEE. In the source study's methods: Reference gene primer amplification gave estimated nucleated cell counts. Measured with immunoSEQ multiplex PCR; TCRdb has only the in-frame clones, and not every one. V, J and clone size reflect that table, while D and trimming were determined from the DNA. The sample contains 200,000 to 300,000 clones, 88% of which appear only once. The sample belongs to a study of blood T cell repertoires in COVID-19. Study at large: Italy, Spain and the United States were the sources of the convalescent and acute COVID-19 samples. T cells, B-cell-depleted T cells, or PBMCs supplied cDNA or gDNA.

Sequencing input: peripheral blood. The chain combines TRBV9 with TRBJ2-1; TRBD1 might be the D (5 bases). The receptor's source is a man in his 60s who had recovered from COVID-19. The CDR3 reads CASSVLDSLREQFF. DNA for the CDR3: TGTGCCAGCAGCGTGCTAGACAGCCTTCGTGAGCAGTTCTTC.